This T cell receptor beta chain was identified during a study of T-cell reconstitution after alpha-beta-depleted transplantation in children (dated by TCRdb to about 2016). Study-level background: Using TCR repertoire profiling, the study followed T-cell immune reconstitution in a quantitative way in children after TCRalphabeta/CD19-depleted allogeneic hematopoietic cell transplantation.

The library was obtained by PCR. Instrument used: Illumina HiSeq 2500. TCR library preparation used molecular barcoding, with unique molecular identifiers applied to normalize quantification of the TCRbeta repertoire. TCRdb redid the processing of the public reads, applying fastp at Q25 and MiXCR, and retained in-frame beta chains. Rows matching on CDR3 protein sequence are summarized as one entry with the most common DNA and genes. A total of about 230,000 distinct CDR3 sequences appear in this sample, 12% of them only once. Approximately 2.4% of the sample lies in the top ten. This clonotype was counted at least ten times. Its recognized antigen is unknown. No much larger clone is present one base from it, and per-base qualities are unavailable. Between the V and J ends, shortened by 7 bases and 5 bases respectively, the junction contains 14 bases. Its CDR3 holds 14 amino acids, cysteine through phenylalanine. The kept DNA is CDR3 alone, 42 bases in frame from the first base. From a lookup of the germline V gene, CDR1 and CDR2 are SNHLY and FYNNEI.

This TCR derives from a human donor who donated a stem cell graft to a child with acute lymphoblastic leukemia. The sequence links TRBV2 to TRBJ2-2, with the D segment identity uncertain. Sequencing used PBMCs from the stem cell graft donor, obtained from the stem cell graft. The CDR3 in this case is CASKQAAGTGELFF. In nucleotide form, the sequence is TGTGCCAGCAAGCAGGCGGCTGGTACCGGGGAGCTGTTTTTT. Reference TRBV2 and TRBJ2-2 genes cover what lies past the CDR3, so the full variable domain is EPEVTQTPSHQVTQMGQEVILRCVPISNHLYFYWYRQILGQKVEFLVSFYNNEISEKSEIFDDQFSVERPDGSNFTLKIRSTKLEDSAMYFCASKQAAGTGELFFGEGSRLTVL.